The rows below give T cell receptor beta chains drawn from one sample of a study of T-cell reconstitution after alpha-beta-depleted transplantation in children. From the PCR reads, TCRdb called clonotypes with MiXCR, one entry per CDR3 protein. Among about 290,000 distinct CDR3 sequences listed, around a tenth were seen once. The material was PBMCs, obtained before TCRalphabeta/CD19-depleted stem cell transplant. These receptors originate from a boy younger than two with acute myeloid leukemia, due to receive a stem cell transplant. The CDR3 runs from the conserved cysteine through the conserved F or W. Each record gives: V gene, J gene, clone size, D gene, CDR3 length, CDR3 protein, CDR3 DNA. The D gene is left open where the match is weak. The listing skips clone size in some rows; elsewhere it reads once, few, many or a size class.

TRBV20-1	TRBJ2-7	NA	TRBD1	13	CSAGDRGFYEQYF	TGCAGTGCTGGGGACAGGGGGTTCTACGAGCAGTACTTC
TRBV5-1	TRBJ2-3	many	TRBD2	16	CASSPALAGGTDTQYF	TGCGCCAGCAGCCCGGCCCTAGCGGGAGGCACAGATACGCAGTATTTT
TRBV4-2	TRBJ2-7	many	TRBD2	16	CASSQWGLAGIYEQYF	TGTGCCAGCAGCCAATGGGGACTAGCGGGGATCTACGAGCAGTACTTC
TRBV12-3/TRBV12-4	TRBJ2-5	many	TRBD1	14	CASSSDRVRETQYF	TGTGCCAGCAGTTCGGACAGGGTGAGGGAGACCCAGTACTTC
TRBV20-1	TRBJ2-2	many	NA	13	CSARDPTGGELFF	TGCAGTGCTAGAGACCCGACCGGCGGGGAGCTGTTTTTT
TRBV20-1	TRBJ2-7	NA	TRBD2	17	CSARPRLAGEGTPEQYF	TGCAGTGCCCGGCCCCGGCTAGCGGGAGAGGGGACTCCCGAGCAGTACTTC
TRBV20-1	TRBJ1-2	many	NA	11	CSARGGYGYTF	TGCAGTGCTAGAGGGGGTTATGGCTACACCTTC
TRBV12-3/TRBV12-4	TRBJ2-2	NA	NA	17	CASSFPWEGQNTGELFF	TGTGCCAGCAGTTTCCCCTGGGAGGGACAGAACACCGGGGAGCTGTTTTTT
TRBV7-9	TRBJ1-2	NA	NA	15	CASSPGAGGNYGYTF	TGTGCCAGCAGCCCGGGGGCAGGCGGAAACTATGGCTACACCTTC
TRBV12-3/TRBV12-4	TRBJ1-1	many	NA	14	CASSLRGGGTEAFF	TGTGCCAGCAGTTTACGGGGTGGGGGCACTGAAGCTTTCTTT
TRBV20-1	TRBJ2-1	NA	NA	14	CSAPGGSSYNEQFF	TGCAGTGCTCCCGGCGGTAGCTCCTACAATGAGCAGTTCTTC
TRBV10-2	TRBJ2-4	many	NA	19	CASSNQSGALSKTKNIQYF	TGCGCCAGCAGTAACCAGTCTGGGGCACTTAGCAAAACCAAAAACATTCAGTACTTC
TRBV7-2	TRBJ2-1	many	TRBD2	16	CASRLGLADYWNEQFF	TGTGCCAGCAGGCTGGGACTAGCGGACTATTGGAATGAGCAGTTCTTC
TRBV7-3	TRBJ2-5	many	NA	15	CASSRLGQREETQYF	TGTGCCAGCAGTCGACTGGGACAGCGGGAAGAGACCCAGTACTTC
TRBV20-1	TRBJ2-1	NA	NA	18	CSARGNRAGLGINNEQFF	TGCAGTGCTAGAGGAAACAGGGCCGGACTAGGAATCAACAATGAGCAGTTCTTC
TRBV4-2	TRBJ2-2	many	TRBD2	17	CASSQAIREGRGGELFF	TGTGCCAGCAGCCAAGCGATCCGGGAGGGCCGGGGCGGGGAGCTGTTTTTT
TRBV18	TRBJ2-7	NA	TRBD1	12	CASSPRQGEQYF	TGTGCCAGCTCACCTCGACAGGGCGAGCAGTACTTC
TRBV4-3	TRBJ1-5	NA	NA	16	CASSQDPRDKVQPQHF	TGCGCCAGCAGCCAAGACCCCCGGGACAAGGTACAGCCCCAGCATTTT
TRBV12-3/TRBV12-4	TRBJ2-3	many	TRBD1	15	CASSPPGTGADTQYF	TGTGCCAGCAGTCCCCCAGGGACAGGGGCAGATACGCAGTATTTT
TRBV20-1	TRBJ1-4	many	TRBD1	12	CSAFGQGEKLFF	TGCAGTGCCTTCGGACAGGGTGAAAAACTGTTTTTT
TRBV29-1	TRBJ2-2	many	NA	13	CSVERAAGGELFF	TGCAGCGTTGAACGCGCCGCCGGCGGGGAGCTGTTTTTT
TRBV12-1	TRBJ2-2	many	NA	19	CASSTRPGDRRSNTGELFF	TGTGCCAGCAGTACAAGGCCCGGAGACAGACGATCGAACACCGGGGAGCTGTTTTTT
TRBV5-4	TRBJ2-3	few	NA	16	CASSFDLPSYTDTQYF	TGTGCCAGCAGCTTTGACTTGCCTAGCTACACAGATACGCAGTATTTT
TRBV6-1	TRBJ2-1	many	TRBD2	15	CASSGTSGTPIKQFF	TGTGCCAGCAGTGGAACTAGCGGGACCCCGATTAAGCAGTTCTTC
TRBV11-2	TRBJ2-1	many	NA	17	CASSSLLQGQFLNEQFF	TGTGCCAGCAGTTCTCTCCTTCAGGGGCAGTTTTTAAATGAGCAGTTCTTC
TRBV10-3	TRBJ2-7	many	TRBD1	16	CAISEFRTGVTYEQYF	TGTGCCATCAGTGAGTTCCGGACAGGGGTGACCTACGAGCAGTACTTC
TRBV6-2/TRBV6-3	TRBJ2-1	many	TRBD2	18	CASSSNRPRSGIYNEQFF	TGTGCCAGCAGTTCAAACCGGCCCAGGAGCGGGATTTACAATGAGCAGTTCTTC
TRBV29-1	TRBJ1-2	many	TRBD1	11	CSVNTGGGYTF	TGCAGCGTGAATACAGGGGGAGGCTACACCTTC
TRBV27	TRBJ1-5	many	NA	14	CASSLYGGNQPQHF	TGTGCCAGCAGTTTATATGGCGGCAATCAGCCCCAGCATTTT
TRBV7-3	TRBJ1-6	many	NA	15	CASSHGTQNNSPLHF	TGTGCCAGCAGTCACGGGACACAGAATAATTCACCCCTCCACTTT
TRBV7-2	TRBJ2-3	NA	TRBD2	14	CASSPWTSWGTQYF	TGTGCCAGCAGCCCCTGGACTAGCTGGGGTACGCAGTATTTT
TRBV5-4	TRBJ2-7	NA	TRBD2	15	CASSLRGGGSYEQYF	TGTGCCAGCAGCTTGCGGGGGGGGGGCTCCTACGAGCAGTACTTC
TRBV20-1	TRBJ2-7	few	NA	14	CSAREQGVLHEQYF	TGCAGTGCTAGAGAACAGGGTGTACTTCACGAGCAGTACTTC
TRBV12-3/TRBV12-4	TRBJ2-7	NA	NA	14	CASSFPDRAYEQYF	TGTGCCAGCAGCTTTCCCGACAGAGCCTACGAGCAGTACTTC
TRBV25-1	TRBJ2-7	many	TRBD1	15	CASSEWDRGSYEQYF	TGTGCCAGCAGTGAATGGGACAGGGGCTCCTACGAGCAGTACTTC
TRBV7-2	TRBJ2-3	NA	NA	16	CASSLAESSVPDTQYF	TGTGCCAGCAGCTTAGCGGAGTCTAGTGTCCCAGATACGCAGTATTTT
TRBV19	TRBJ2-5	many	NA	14	CASSEGGGVETQYF	TGTGCCAGTAGTGAGGGGGGGGGCGTGGAGACCCAGTACTTC
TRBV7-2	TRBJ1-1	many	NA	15	CASSLGGKMNTEAFF	TGTGCCAGCAGCTTAGGAGGGAAGATGAACACTGAAGCTTTCTTT
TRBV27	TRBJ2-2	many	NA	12	CASSLWNGELFF	TGTGCCAGCAGTTTATGGAACGGGGAGCTGTTTTTT
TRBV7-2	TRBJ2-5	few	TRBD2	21	CASSLAPPLAGGPRKQETQYF	TGTGCCAGCAGCTTAGCACCCCCACTAGCGGGAGGGCCGAGGAAACAAGAGACCCAGTACTTC
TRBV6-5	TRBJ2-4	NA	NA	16	CASSYKDSLAKNIQYF	TGTGCCAGCAGTTACAAAGACAGCTTAGCCAAAAACATTCAGTACTTC
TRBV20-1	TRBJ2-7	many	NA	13	CSVKRAPIYEQYF	TGCAGTGTGAAGCGGGCCCCAATATACGAGCAGTACTTC
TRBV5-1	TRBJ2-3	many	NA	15	CASSLGPGSTDTQYF	TGCGCCAGCAGCTTGGGTCCCGGGAGCACAGATACGCAGTATTTT
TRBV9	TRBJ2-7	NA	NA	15	CASSVGEGRLLEQYF	TGTGCCAGCAGCGTAGGCGAGGGCCGGCTACTCGAGCAGTACTTC
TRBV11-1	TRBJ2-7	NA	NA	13	CASSSSTRYELYF	TGTGCCAGCAGCTCCTCGACTCGATACGAGCTGTACTTC
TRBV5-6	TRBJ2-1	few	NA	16	CASSPLEGGAQGEQFF	TGTGCCAGCAGCCCCTTGGAGGGGGGGGCACAGGGTGAGCAGTTCTTC
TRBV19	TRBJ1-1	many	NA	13	CASSISTEVGAFF	TGTGCCAGTAGTATAAGTACAGAAGTTGGGGCTTTCTTT
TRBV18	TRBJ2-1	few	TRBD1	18	CASSPLGPGGQEYNEQFF	TGTGCCAGCTCACCACTGGGGCCAGGGGGACAGGAATACAATGAGCAGTTCTTC
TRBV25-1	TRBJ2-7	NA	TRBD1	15	CASSGTGAGSYDQYF	TGTGCCAGCAGTGGCACAGGGGCGGGCTCCTACGACCAGTACTTC
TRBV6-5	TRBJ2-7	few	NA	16	CASSYSPQTVTGEQYF	TGTGCCAGCAGTTACTCACCCCAGACAGTCACGGGCGAGCAGTACTTC
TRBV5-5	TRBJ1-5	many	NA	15	CASSPGAGSHQPQHF	TGTGCCAGCAGCCCAGGAGCTGGGTCCCATCAGCCCCAGCATTTT
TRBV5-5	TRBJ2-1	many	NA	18	CASSLLTVEGISYNEQFF	TGTGCCAGCAGCTTATTAACCGTAGAAGGGATTTCCTACAATGAGCAGTTCTTC
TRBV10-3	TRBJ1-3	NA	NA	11	CAISTGNTIYF	TGTGCCATCAGTACGGGAAACACCATATATTTT
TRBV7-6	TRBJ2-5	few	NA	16	CASSLDPLDLQETQYF	TGTGCCAGCAGCTTAGATCCCCTAGACCTCCAAGAGACCCAGTACTTC
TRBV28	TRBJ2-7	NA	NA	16	CASSLETGWSSYEQYF	TGTGCCAGCAGTTTGGAGACAGGTTGGAGCTCCTACGAGCAGTACTTC